These 29 T cell receptor beta chains originate from one sample sequenced in a study of blood T cell repertoires in COVID-19. The assay was immunoSEQ multiplex PCR, and TCRdb's table has in-frame clones only and misses some. The repertoire consists of about 190,000 clones, with around 84% occurring once and the leading ten covering approximately 3%. Input material: PBMCs or T cells enriched from blood (not recorded which). The receptors were gathered from a woman in her 30s who had recovered from COVID-19.

This clone has only one observation. The chain recombines TRBV19 with TRBJ1-1; D is ambiguous. The CDR3 spans 15 residues. CDR1 LNHDA and CDR2 SQIVND come from the germline V gene (reference sequence). V gave up 6 bases and J gave up 0 bases, with 14 bases separating them. The DNA of the CDR3 is TGTGCCAGTAGCTTCCGTGGACTGATGAACACTGAAGCTTTCTTT. This codes for CASSFRGLMNTEAFF.

The J gene is TRBJ1-2, the V gene TRBV7-8; D not resolved. CDR3 length equals 12 residues. Germline V lookup: CDR1 SGHVS, CDR2 FQNEAQ. V lost 5 bases, J lost 0 bases, and 4 bases lay in between. In DNA form, the CDR3 reads TGTGCCAGCAGCACTTCTAACTATGGCTACACCTTC. Amino acids: CASSTSNYGYTF.

For the CDR3, the DNA is TGTGCCAGCCACTCGGGGGGCCTTCAGCCCCAGCATTTT. Translation: CASHSGGLQPQHF. The chain combines TRBV7-9 with TRBJ1-5; D possibly corresponds to TRBD1 (6 bases). Trimming removed 8 bases at V and 6 bases at J, with 14 bases between. The CDR3 has 13 amino acids. Germline CDR1 and CDR2: SEHNR and FQNEAQ (reference sequence).

This clone was observed a few times. The chain recombines TRBV2 with TRBJ2-5; D is undetermined. CDR3 length equals 10 residues. From germline, CDR1 is SNHLY and CDR2 FYNNEI. Trimming shortened V by 7 bases and J by 5 bases, and 5 bases separated the two germline ends. CDR3 DNA sequence: TGTGCCAGCACCTATGAGACCCAGTACTTC. It yields the protein CASTYETQYF.

This sequence joins TRBV28 and TRBJ2-7; 12 positions agree with TRBD2. The V and J ends lost 5 bases and 2 bases, in that order; junction bases with no gene match: 1. Germline CDR1 is MDHEN and CDR2 is SYDVKM. This CDR3 has 14 amino acids. The CDR3 sequence is CASSRTSGTYEQYF. The CDR3 nucleotides read TGTGCCAGCAGTCGGACTAGCGGGACCTACGAGCAGTACTTC.

The chain uses TRBV4-1 and TRBJ2-3; 8 positions match TRBD2. This CDR3 region has 17 residues. Germline CDR1 is MGHRA and CDR2 is YSYEKL. V dropped 0 bases and J dropped 4; count of bases not matched to a gene: 9. CDR3 sequence: CASSQDILAGSPDTQYF. The CDR3, as DNA: TGCGCCAGCAGCCAAGATATTCTAGCGGGCTCCCCAGATACGCAGTATTTT.

V usage is TRBV7-2 and J usage is TRBJ2-6; perhaps TRBD2 as D (5 bases). V lost 5 bases and J 0 bases, leaving 11 bases between the germline ends. CDR1 is SGHTA, CDR2 FQGNSA, per germline. CDR3 length: 16 residues. The CDR3 sequence is CASSISGVSGANVLTF. In nucleotides, the CDR3 is TGTGCCAGCAGCATCTCCGGGGTCTCTGGGGCCAACGTCCTGACTTTC. Complete variable domain (other parts from reference TRBV7-2 and TRBJ2-6): GAGVSQSPSNKVTEKGKDVELRCDPISGHTALYWYRQSLGQGLEFLIYFQGNSAPDKSGLPSDRFSAERTGGSVSTLTIQRTQQEDSAVYLCASSISGVSGANVLTFGAGSRLTVL.

The chain carries TRBV2 and TRBJ1-1; TRBD1 might be the D (5 bases). The CDR3 totals 14 residues. The V and J ends lost 6 bases and 1 base respectively, with 12 bases between them. Germline assignment: CDR1 SNHLY and CDR2 FYNNEI. The CDR3 reads CASSGGDKNTEAFF. The CDR3 region has the DNA TGTGCCAGCAGCGGGGGGGATAAGAACACTGAAGCTTTCTTT.

The V gene is TRBV10-2, the J gene TRBJ2-1; the match to TRBD2 covers 7 bases. CDR1 and CDR2 (germline): WSHSY, SAAADI. The CDR3 has 14 amino acids. V dropped 1 base and J dropped 10; count of bases not matched to a gene: 7. The CDR3 region is CASSELINSGEQFF. CDR3 coding DNA: TGCGCCAGCAGTGAGTTAATTAATAGCGGGGAGCAGTTCTTC.

The rearrangement joins TRBV12-3 or TRBV12-4 to TRBJ2-7; D ambiguous. CDR3 length: 11 residues. Trimming left V 8 bases short and J 6 bases short, with 11 bases between. The CDR3 DNA reads as TGTGCCAGCGGCCCAGTCCCCGAGCAGTACTTC. Translating it yields CASGPVPEQYF.

The genes are TRBV18 and TRBJ2-5; D possibly corresponds to TRBD1 (7 bases). The CDR3 spans 16 residues. Trimming stripped 5 bases from V and 3 bases from J, with 19 bases between. Germline V gene sequence: CDR1 KGHSH, CDR2 LQKENI. CDR3 in DNA: TGTGCCAGCTCAGCTACTGCGGGACAGAAAAAAGAGACCCAGTACTTC. As protein: CASSATAGQKKETQYF.

The chain joins TRBV30 to TRBJ1-1; 8 bases agree with TRBD1. The CDR3 sequence is 13 residues long. Germline loops: CDR1 GTSNPN, CDR2 SVGIG (reference sequence). V was pared by 5 bases and J by 1 base, with 3 bases of the junction left unmatched. The CDR3 region has the DNA TGTGCCTGGCGGACAGGGAGGAACACTGAAGCTTTCTTT. It is translated as CAWRTGRNTEAFF.

The chain links TRBV6-5 to TRBJ2-7; D is perhaps TRBD1 (5 bases). The germline V gene has CDR1 MNHEY and CDR2 SVGAGI. Trimming took off 4 bases at V and 3 bases at J, with 13 bases between the two ends. There are 14 residues in the CDR3. CDR3 in amino acids: CASSFGTTGYEQYF. The CDR3 DNA sequence: TGTGCCAGCAGTTTCGGTACCACAGGCTACGAGCAGTACTTC.

The chain recombines TRBV2 with TRBJ2-4; a weak D match, TRBD2 (7 bases). V was shortened by 9 bases and J by 8 bases, with 20 bases between the two germline ends. This CDR3 is built from 14 residues. CDR1 is SNHLY, CDR2 FYNNEI, per germline. The CDR3, as DNA: TGTGCCAGTACAACAGGGTGGACTAGTGACATTCAGTACTTC. Protein product: CASTTGWTSDIQYF.

The V gene is TRBV4-2, the J gene TRBJ1-2; D ambiguous. Germline loops: CDR1 LGHNA, CDR2 YNFKEQ. Trimming removed 0 bases from V and 0 bases from J, with 11 bases in between. This CDR3 has 16 amino acids. CDR3 coding DNA: TGTGCCAGCAGCCAAGAGTTGCGGAGGGCTAACTATGGCTACACCTTC. It translates to CASSQELRRANYGYTF.

This clone is a singleton in its sample. The V gene is TRBV7-3, the J gene TRBJ2-7, with D perhaps matching TRBD1 (7 bases). Trimming took off 3 bases at V and 2 bases at J, with 11 bases between the two ends. CDR1 and CDR2 from the germline V gene are SGHTA and FQGTGA. The CDR3 consists of 14 residues. In nucleotides, the CDR3 is TGTGCCAGCAGCTTTACAGGGGAGGCCTACGAGCAGTACTTC. This gives the protein CASSFTGEAYEQYF.

The rearrangement joins TRBV19 to TRBJ1-1, with D tentatively TRBD1 (6 bases). CDR3 length equals 13 residues. The germline CDR1 and CDR2 sequences are LNHDA and SQIVND (reference sequence). Deletions cut 4 bases from V and 4 bases from J, with 10 bases between. The CDR3 nucleotides are TGTGCCAGTAGTAAACAGGGTGTCACTGAAGCTTTCTTT. Amino acids: CASSKQGVTEAFF.

This chain joins TRBV2 and TRBJ2-3; possibly TRBD2 for D (6 bases). This CDR3 contains 17 residues. Germline V lookup: CDR1 SNHLY, CDR2 FYNNEI. Trimming removed 4 bases from V and 0 bases from J, with 17 bases in between. The CDR3 nucleotides read TGTGCCAGCAGTGGACTAGGACGTGCATTTAGCACAGATACGCAGTATTTT. Translation gives CASSGLGRAFSTDTQYF.

The V gene is TRBV29-1, the J gene TRBJ2-1, with D maybe TRBD2 (6 bases). The CDR3 is made up of 14 amino acids. Trimming took off 7 bases at V and 3 bases at J, with 16 bases between the two ends. Germline loops: CDR1 SQVTM, CDR2 ANQGSEA. This chain's CDR3 is CSGDPRTNYNEQFF. Here the CDR3 DNA reads TGCAGCGGAGACCCACGGACTAACTACAATGAGCAGTTCTTC.

Concerning this clone itself: An end of the junction does not agree with germline; a read error may underlie this. CDR3 DNA: TGTGCTAGCAGCCCTTTCCGGGGGGAGTGGAGTACCTTC. As protein: CASSPFRGEWSTF. The rearrangement uses TRBV7-7 and TRBJ1-2; tentative D call: TRBD1 (5 bases). Germline V gene data show CDR1 as SSHAT and CDR2 as FNYEAQ (reference sequence). The CDR3 has 13 residues.

V and J are TRBV5-4 and TRBJ2-1; possibly TRBD1 for D (7 bases). The CDR3 spans 14 residues. Trimming shortened V by 0 bases and J by 6 bases, and 10 bases separated the two germline ends. From germline, CDR1 is SGHNT and CDR2 YYREEE (reference sequence). The CDR3 reads CASSLGQGGNEQFF. Here the CDR3 DNA reads TGTGCCAGCAGCTTGGGACAGGGAGGCAATGAGCAGTTCTTC.

The chain combines TRBV12-5 with TRBJ2-3; D is possibly TRBD1 (6 bases). This CDR3 has 14 residues. Germline V gene sequence: CDR1 LGHNT, CDR2 FRNRAP. Deletions cut 4 bases from V and 2 bases from J, with 10 bases between. Here the CDR3 reads CASGWGQATDTQYF. The CDR3 DNA reads TGTGCTAGTGGTTGGGGACAAGCCACAGATACGCAGTATTTT.

There are many counts of this clone. The CDR3 DNA follows: TGCGCCAGCAGCCCACCCCCGGGAGCCAGGGAGGGCTACACCTTC. Translation gives CASSPPPGAREGYTF. The chain has TRBV4-1 and TRBJ1-2; tentative D call: TRBD1 (5 bases). Germline CDR1 MGHRA, CDR2 YSYEKL. The CDR3 loop spans 15 amino acids. Trimming stripped 4 bases from V and 8 bases from J, with 20 bases between.

This sequence joins TRBV10-3 and TRBJ2-3, with 12 bases identical to TRBD2. Germline CDR1 is ENHRY and CDR2 is SYGVKD. The J segment lost 2 bases and the V segment lost 6 bases, leaving 6 bases of the junction unmatched. This CDR3 spans 16 amino acids. The CDR3 DNA follows: TGTGCCATCAGACAAAGACTAGCGGGGGTCACAGATACGCAGTATTTT. Protein: CAIRQRLAGVTDTQYF.

This chain uses TRBV7-8 with TRBJ2-1; D is perhaps TRBD1 (7 bases). V was shortened by 2 bases and J by 2 bases, with 10 bases between the two germline ends. The CDR3 totals 15 residues. Per germline, CDR1 SGHVS and CDR2 FQNEAQ. The CDR3 region has the DNA TGTGCCAGCAGCTTACAGGGGGGCACCTACAATGAGCAGTTCTTC. This sequence encodes CASSLQGGTYNEQFF.

This chain connects TRBV5-5 to TRBJ2-7; D possibly corresponds to TRBD1 (6 bases). Trimming removed 3 bases at V and 3 bases at J, with 16 bases between. Germline V gene lookup returns CDR1 SGHKS and CDR2 YYEKEE (reference sequence). This CDR3 is 15 amino acids long. The CDR3, as DNA: TGTGCCAGCAGCTCCGCTTGGGGGCAATACTACGAGCAGTACTTC. Translation gives CASSSAWGQYYEQYF.

The genes are TRBV24-1 and TRBJ2-1, with TRBD1 matching over 7 bases. In germline, CDR1 is KGHDR, CDR2 SFDVKD. The CDR3 covers 15 residues. Unmatched junction bases numbered 15, after V lost 5 bases and J lost 12 bases. The CDR3 coding sequence is TGTGCCACCAGTGGTACAGGGGCGCCAGGAAGTAGGCAGTTCTTC. Translated: CATSGTGAPGSRQFF.

The rearrangement uses TRBV19 and TRBJ1-3, with D possibly TRBD1 on 6 matching bases. Trimming stripped 6 bases from V and 4 bases from J, with 13 bases between. The CDR3 spans 14 residues. Germline V gene sequence: CDR1 LNHDA, CDR2 SQIVND (reference sequence). The CDR3, as DNA: TGTGCCAGTAGCCTACAGGGTTCAGGAAACACCATATATTTT. It encodes CASSLQGSGNTIYF.

The chain joins TRBV27 to TRBJ2-1; 7 nucleotides agree with TRBD2. Germline V gene data show CDR1 as MNHEY and CDR2 as SMNVEV (reference sequence). This CDR3 contains 15 residues. J was trimmed by 9 bases and V by 2 bases; bases with no gene match: 10. The CDR3 region has the DNA TGTGCCAGCAGTTTAGCTAGCGGCGGGGGAGGTGAGCAGTTCTTC. This gives the protein CASSLASGGGGEQFF.